The rows below give T cell receptor beta chains drawn from one sample of a study of T cells in Graves' hyperthyroidism and ophthalmopathy. From the multiplex PCR reads, TCRdb called clonotypes with MiXCR, one entry per CDR3 protein. The table records about 640,000 distinct CDR3 sequences, about 14% of them present only once. The sequenced sample consisted of blood. Source of these receptors: a woman aged 45-65 years with Graves' ophthalmopathy. The CDR3 runs from the conserved cysteine through the conserved F or W. The D gene is left open where the match is weak. Clone size appears in some rows only: once, few, many, or a class for an expanded clone.

len	d_gene	v_gene	abundance	j_gene	CDR3aa	CDR3nt
16	TRBD2	TRBV19	-	TRBJ2-1	CASSIPTSGRAGEQFF	TGTGCCAGTAGTATACCGACTAGCGGGAGGGCGGGTGAGCAGTTCTTC
13	TRBD1	TRBV9	many	TRBJ1-1	CASSPGGTVGAFF	TGTGCCAGCAGCCCCGGTGGGACAGTCGGAGCTTTCTTT
17	TRBD2	TRBV14	-	TRBJ2-1	CASSQGLAGGSLNEQFF	TGTGCCAGCAGCCAAGGACTAGCGGGAGGATCCCTCAATGAGCAGTTCTTC
15	-	TRBV7-8	many	TRBJ1-1	CASTARVGSYTEAFF	TGTGCCAGCACCGCGCGGGTAGGAAGTTACACTGAAGCTTTCTTT
16	TRBD2	TRBV15	many	TRBJ2-1	CATSRRTSGVGNEQFF	TGTGCCACCAGCAGGAGAACTAGCGGAGTGGGGAATGAGCAGTTCTTC
12	-	TRBV24-1	many	TRBJ1-2	CATSDRDYGYTF	TGTGCCACCAGTGATCGGGACTATGGCTACACCTTC
16	TRBD2	TRBV7-2	many	TRBJ2-7	CASSLSWTSGSYEQYF	TGTGCCAGCAGCCTTTCCTGGACTAGCGGTTCCTACGAGCAGTACTTC
15	-	TRBV9	few	TRBJ2-1	CASSGASVSYNEQFF	TGTGCCAGCAGCGGAGCTAGCGTCTCCTACAATGAGCAGTTCTTC
15	TRBD2	TRBV15	many	TRBJ2-1	CATSRVGLAHNEQFF	TGTGCCACCAGCAGAGTTGGACTAGCCCACAATGAGCAGTTCTTC
15	TRBD1	TRBV12-3/TRBV12-4	many	TRBJ2-5	CASRLGTGGQETQYF	TGTGCCAGCAGGCTAGGGACAGGGGGCCAAGAGACCCAGTACTTC
14	-	TRBV20-1	-	TRBJ2-3	CSASSGSSTDTQYF	TGCAGTGCTAGTTCGGGATCTAGCACAGATACGCAGTATTTT
15	-	TRBV4-1	-	TRBJ1-2	CASSQDMGSNYGYTF	TGCGCCAGCAGCCAAGATATGGGGTCCAATTATGGCTACACCTTC
15	TRBD2	TRBV20-1	many	TRBJ2-7	CSARVSFGRSYEQYF	TGCAGTGCTAGAGTGTCTTTCGGGAGGAGTTACGAGCAGTACTTC
15	-	TRBV28	many	TRBJ2-1	CASRRFGSSYNEQFF	TGTGCCAGCAGGCGGTTTGGTAGCTCCTACAATGAGCAGTTCTTC
15	TRBD1	TRBV4-3	many	TRBJ2-1	CASSLGDRDNNEQFF	TGCGCCAGCAGCCTTGGGGACAGGGATAACAATGAGCAGTTCTTC
13	-	TRBV12-3/TRBV12-4	many	TRBJ1-2	CASNQWTPHGYTF	TGTGCCAGCAACCAATGGACTCCGCACGGCTACACCTTC
14	TRBD2	TRBV29-1	-	TRBJ2-1	CSVDISGRGNEQFF	TGCAGCGTTGATATTAGCGGGAGAGGTAATGAGCAGTTCTTC
13	-	TRBV7-9	many	TRBJ2-7	CASSSRLAYEQYF	TGTGCCAGCAGCTCGAGACTAGCCTACGAGCAGTACTTC
13	-	TRBV28	many	TRBJ1-4	CASRSPGVEKLFF	TGTGCCAGCAGATCTCCCGGGGTTGAAAAACTGTTTTTT
15	TRBD1	TRBV27	many	TRBJ2-3	CASSPYRGATDTQYF	TGTGCCAGCAGTCCCTACAGGGGGGCCACAGATACGCAGTATTTT
17	TRBD2	TRBV19	-	TRBJ2-1	CASSIAGGGSSYNEQFF	TGTGCCAGTAGTATAGCAGGCGGGGGGAGCTCCTACAATGAGCAGTTCTTC
15	-	TRBV6-1	many	TRBJ2-1	CASSELVSAYNEQFF	TGTGCCAGCAGTGAACTTGTTAGCGCCTACAATGAGCAGTTCTTC
14	-	TRBV4-2	many	TRBJ1-1	CASSQDLRNTEAFF	TGTGCCAGCAGCCAAGATCTTAGGAACACTGAAGCTTTCTTT